Below are 22 T cell receptor beta chains sequenced from a single sample in a study of ipilimumab plus nivolumab after autologous stem cell transplantation. Here immunoSEQ multiplex PCR was the method, and the copy in TCRdb shows in-frame clones only, minus some. This sample has about 22,000 clones, with roughly 80% found just once. The sample here was PBMCs, taken in a trial of ipilimumab plus nivolumab as post-transplant consolidation. The receptors here all came from a male donor with diffuse large B-cell lymphoma.

This rearrangement joins TRBV7-3 to TRBJ2-5, with D possibly TRBD2 on 6 matching bases. Germline CDR1 SGHTA, CDR2 FQGTGA. This CDR3 comprises 15 residues. V shed 6 bases and J shed 4 bases, with 18 bases lying between them. For the CDR3, the DNA is TGTGCCAGCAGACCCCGGCCCCAGGGAGGAGAGACCCAGTACTTC. Its translation is CASRPRPQGGETQYF.

CDR3 in DNA: TGTGCCAGCAGCCACAGAACTGGGGCCAACGTCCTGACTTTC. This codes for CASSHRTGANVLTF. This chain joins TRBV2 and TRBJ2-6; D is ambiguous. CDR1 and CDR2 (germline): SNHLY, FYNNEI. Trimming removed 6 bases at V and 2 bases at J, with 8 bases between. The CDR3 is 14 residues long. The complete variable domain, with remaining parts taken from reference TRBV2 and TRBJ2-6, reads EPEVTQTPSHQVTQMGQEVILRCVPISNHLYFYWYRQILGQKVEFLVSFYNNEISEKSEIFDDQFSVERPDGSNFTLKIRSTKLEDSAMYFCASSHRTGANVLTFGAGSRLTVL.

As to this clone: Other DNA sequences from this sample encode an identical CDR3 as well. The rearrangement uses TRBV4-2 and TRBJ1-3; TRBD1 matches at 7 bases. Germline-derived CDR1 and CDR2 are LGHNA and YNFKEQ. The CDR3 runs 15 residues. V trimming: 0 bases; J trimming: 2 bases; junction bases outside the gene matches: 1. CDR3 sequence reads: CASSQEDRAGNTIYF. In DNA, the CDR3 is TGTGCCAGCAGCCAAGAAGACAGGGCTGGAAACACCATATATTTT.

This sequence joins TRBV7-9 and TRBJ1-1; D gene ambiguous. The CDR3 totals 13 residues. Deletions cut 3 bases from V and 0 bases from J, with 5 bases between. CDR1 and CDR2 (germline): SEHNR, FQNEAQ (reference sequence). This CDR3 is CASSLRMNTEAFF. CDR3 DNA: TGTGCCAGCAGCTTGCGGATGAACACTGAAGCTTTCTTT.

The rearrangement uses TRBV5-1 and TRBJ2-5, with 8 positions matching TRBD1. The trim removed 2 bases at V and 6 bases at J, leaving 12 bases unmatched. Germline V gene lookup returns CDR1 SGHRS and CDR2 YFSETQ. This CDR3 has 16 amino acids. DNA of the CDR3: TGCGCCAGCAGCTTCAGGGGGCGCGAGGCTCCAAAGACCCAGTACTTC. Protein product: CASSFRGREAPKTQYF.

This clone was seen a few times. V usage is TRBV27 and J usage is TRBJ1-2; D is ambiguous. Trimming pared 2 bases from V and 7 bases from J, leaving 8 bases between. Germline lookup yields CDR1 MNHEY and CDR2 SMNVEV (reference sequence). The CDR3 is 12 residues long. CDR3 region: CASSLGGSGYTF. As DNA, the CDR3 is TGTGCCAGCAGTTTAGGAGGGAGTGGCTACACCTTC.

The chain combines TRBV5-8 with TRBJ2-3; no reliable D call. CDR1 and CDR2 (germline): SGHTS, YDEGEE. This CDR3 is built from 12 residues. The ends were cut back, 4 bases at V and 6 bases at J, with 9 bases in the middle. The CDR3 DNA reads TGTGCCAGCAGCCCCTACGGTGATACGCAGTATTTT. Its translation: CASSPYGDTQYF. Full variable domain (missing parts from reference TRBV5-8 and TRBJ2-3): EAGVTQSPTHLIKTRGQQATLRCSPISGHTSVYWYQQALGLGLQFLLWYDEGEERNRGNFPPRFSGRQFPNYSSELNVNALELEDSALYLCASSPYGDTQYFGPGTRLTVL.

The chain links TRBV9 to TRBJ2-5; 8 bases are a match to TRBD1. Germline V gene data show CDR1 as SGDLS and CDR2 as YYNGEE. J gave up 5 bases and V 2 bases, and 11 bases lay outside the gene matches. The CDR3 sequence is 16 residues long. CDR3 nucleotide sequence: TGTGCCAGCAGCGTGATGGGAACAGGGGGTGAGGAGACCCAGTACTTC. Translation: CASSVMGTGGEETQYF.

This chain joins TRBV7-8 and TRBJ2-7; D unresolved. The CDR3 extends over 14 amino acids. Trimming stripped 1 base from V and 1 base from J, with 8 bases between. Looked up from germline, CDR1 is SGHVS and CDR2 is FQNEAQ. CDR3 protein: CASSLDPASYEQYF. The CDR3 DNA reads as TGTGCCAGCAGCTTAGATCCAGCATCCTACGAGCAGTACTTC.

V is TRBV7-3 and J is TRBJ2-5; TRBD2 might be the D (5 bases). The CDR3 is 13 residues long. The germline gives CDR1 SGHTA, CDR2 FQGTGA. Trimming pared 3 bases from V and 4 bases from J, leaving 9 bases between. CDR3 sequence (DNA): TGTGCCAGCAGCTTTGGTAGCGCAGAGACCCAGTACTTC. It is translated as CASSFGSAETQYF.

Comments on this clone: Other DNA sequences in the same sample also yield this CDR3. The CDR3 region is CASSGQGGDTQYF. CDR3 DNA: TGTGCCAGCAGTGGACAGGGCGGAGATACGCAGTATTTT. The V and J genes are TRBV6-4 and TRBJ2-3, with TRBD1 matching over 7 bases. This CDR3 contains 13 residues. Germline V lookup: CDR1 MRHNA, CDR2 SNTAGT. Losses at the gene ends were 4 bases for V and 5 bases for J; bases not matched to a gene: 3.

There are a few counts of this clone. Compared with germline, one end of the junction differs, possibly owing to a read error. This sequence joins TRBV19 and TRBJ2-7; D is possibly TRBD2 (6 bases). Germline V gene lookup returns CDR1 LNHDA and CDR2 SQIVND (reference sequence). The CDR3 spans 11 residues. CDR3 amino acids: CASSREAEQYF. In DNA, the CDR3 is TGTGCCAGCAGTAGGGAGGCGGAGCAGTACTTC.

The V and J genes are TRBV19 and TRBJ1-5; 8 bases are a match to TRBD1. This CDR3 has 14 residues. CDR1 is LNHDA, CDR2 SQIVND, per germline (reference sequence). With V trimmed by 9 bases and J by 7 bases, 11 bases remained unmatched. The CDR3 protein is CASVMAGGRQPQHF. CDR3 nucleotide sequence: TGTGCCAGCGTAATGGCAGGGGGCAGGCAGCCCCAGCATTTT.

The CDR3 spells CASSPTGSRDSPLHF. The CDR3 DNA follows: TGCGCCAGCAGCCCAACAGGGTCCCGAGATTCACCCCTCCACTTT. This rearrangement joins TRBV5-1 to TRBJ1-6; D is perhaps TRBD1 (6 bases). CDR1 and CDR2 from the germline V gene are SGHRS and YFSETQ. V gave up 4 bases and J gave up 8 bases, with 16 bases separating them. This CDR3 has 15 amino acids.

The rearrangement links TRBV7-9 to TRBJ2-7; D call uncertain. Germline CDR1 and CDR2: SEHNR and FQNEAQ (reference sequence). V dropped 1 base and J dropped 1 base, with 2 bases sitting between them. The CDR3 totals 12 residues. CDR3 region: CASSLGSYEQYF. The DNA for the CDR3 is TGTGCCAGCAGCTTAGGGTCCTACGAGCAGTACTTC. Looking up the rest from reference TRBV7-9 and TRBJ2-7 gives the full variable domain: DTGVSQNPRHKITKRGQNVTFRCDPISEHNRLYWYRQTLGQGPEFLTYFQNEAQLEKSRLLSDRFSAERPKGSFSTLEIQRTEQGDSAMYLCASSLGSYEQYFGPGTRLTVT.

The V gene is TRBV11-2, the J gene TRBJ1-3; 8 bases fit TRBD1. CDR1 is SGHAT, CDR2 FQNNGV, per germline. J gave up 2 bases and V 3 bases, and 3 bases lay outside the gene matches. This CDR3 region has 15 residues. DNA for the CDR3: TGTGCCAGCAGCTTGGACAGGGCGGCTGGAAACACCATATATTTT. Its protein is CASSLDRAAGNTIYF. The whole variable domain, filled in from reference TRBV11-2 and TRBJ1-3, reads EAGVAQSPRYKIIEKRQSVAFWCNPISGHATLYWYQQILGQGPKLLIQFQNNGVVDDSQLPKDRFSAERLKGVDSTLKIQPAKLEDSAVYLCASSLDRAAGNTIYFGEGSWLTVV.

This chain joins TRBV14 and TRBJ2-1; D is perhaps TRBD1 or TRBD2 (5 bases each). Per germline, CDR1 SGHDN and CDR2 FVKESK. V was pared by 4 bases and J by 7 bases, with 23 bases between. The CDR3 is 17 amino acids. The CDR3: CASSRGVFIGGVNEQFF. The CDR3 DNA sequence: TGTGCCAGCAGCCGCGGTGTGTTTATTGGGGGTGTTAATGAGCAGTTCTTC.

CDR3 region: CASSTYSTTQGGYTF. The CDR3 DNA sequence: TGTGCCAGCAGTACTTATTCAACAACCCAGGGTGGCTACACCTTC. The chain joins TRBV5-4 to TRBJ1-2; perhaps TRBD1 as D (5 bases). The V end lost 5 bases, the J end lost 7 bases, and 21 bases lay between the germline ends. Germline CDR1 reads SGHNT; CDR2 reads YYREEE (reference sequence). The CDR3 has 15 residues.

This rearrangement joins TRBV5-1 to TRBJ2-5, with 8 positions matching TRBD1. From germline, CDR1 is SGHRS and CDR2 YFSETQ. With V trimmed by 6 bases and J by 4 bases, 20 bases remained unmatched. The CDR3 spans 18 residues. The CDR3 sequence: CASTELGSGGPIGETQYF. The CDR3 region has the DNA TGCGCCAGCACGGAGTTGGGGTCAGGGGGCCCCATCGGAGAGACCCAGTACTTC.

V usage is TRBV11-2 and J usage is TRBJ2-7; 7 nucleotides agree with TRBD1. With 5 bases clipped from V and 2 bases from J, the junction kept 12 bases outside the gene matches. The CDR3 spans 16 residues. Germline CDR1 SGHAT, CDR2 FQNNGV. The DNA of the CDR3 is TGTGCCAGCAGCACCAAAACAGGGGCGAAGCCCTACGAGCAGTACTTC. Its translation is CASSTKTGAKPYEQYF.

This clone was detected only a few times. V and J are TRBV29-1 and TRBJ1-4; D is unresolved. This CDR3 is built from 13 residues. The germline CDR1 and CDR2 sequences are SQVTM and ANQGSEA. Trimming stripped 7 bases from V and 4 bases from J, with 13 bases between. The CDR3 loop is CSARLQFNEKLFF. For the CDR3, the DNA is TGCAGCGCCCGACTTCAGTTTAATGAAAAACTGTTTTTT.

This chain joins TRBV11-1 and TRBJ2-1; D gene ambiguous. V lost 4 bases, J lost 3 bases, and 10 bases lay in between. The germline V gene encodes CDR1 SGHAT and CDR2 FQDESV (reference sequence). The CDR3 runs 14 residues. Here the CDR3 DNA reads TGTGCCAGCAGCTCCCTGAGAGTCTACAATGAGCAGTTCTTC. Encoded protein: CASSSLRVYNEQFF.